The rows below give T cell receptor beta chains drawn from one sample of a study of OX40 agonist ivuxolimab in advanced cancers. Profiling relied on immunoSEQ multiplex PCR, and the TCRdb table lists in-frame clones only, not all of them. The sample shows roughly 48,000 clones, approximately 85% of them seen only once. This specimen was CD4+ or CD8+ T cells sorted from blood, taken in a trial of the OX40 agonist ivuxolimab. These receptors were obtained from an adult with an advanced solid tumor such as melanoma, head and neck, liver or kidney cancer. Both conserved end residues are part of each CDR3. D genes are given only for firm matches. Expanded clones get a size class; other rows say once, few or many, or leave the size out.

V	D	size	J	DNA	CDR3
TRBV5-4	NA	NA	TRBJ2-1	TGTGCCAGCAGCTTCCGGGGGCGCCTATATGAGCAGTTCTTC	CASSFRGRLYEQFF
TRBV5-1	NA	NA	TRBJ2-1	TGCGCCAGCAGCTTGAGGGACTCCTACAATGAGCAGTTCTTC	CASSLRDSYNEQFF
TRBV5-4	NA	NA	TRBJ1-1	TGTGCCAGCAGCTCGGGACCCAACACTGAAGCTTTCTTT	CASSSGPNTEAFF
TRBV19	TRBD1	NA	TRBJ2-7	TGTGCCAGTAGTGGGGGGACAGGCCAGAGCTCCTACGAGCAGTACTTC	CASSGGTGQSSYEQYF
TRBV6-1	TRBD1	NA	TRBJ2-4	TGTGCCAGCAGGAGGACAGGGATCATTCAGTACTTC	CASRRTGIIQYF
TRBV15	NA	NA	TRBJ2-4	TGTGCCACCAGCCCGGGACGCCAAAACATTCAGTACTTC	CATSPGRQNIQYF
TRBV18	NA	NA	TRBJ2-7	TGTGCCAGCTCACCACAAACCCCCTACGAGCAGTACTTC	CASSPQTPYEQYF
TRBV18	NA	NA	TRBJ1-2	TGTGCCAGCTCACCCCTAAACGCACGGGAGTCGGATGGCTACACCTTC	CASSPLNARESDGYTF
TRBV6-5	NA	NA	TRBJ2-7	TGTGCCAGCAGTTACTCGACCTGGGGCTACGAGCAGTACTTC	CASSYSTWGYEQYF
TRBV13	TRBD1	NA	TRBJ1-4	TGTGCCAGCAGCCCCAAGGGACAGTTTAATGAAAAACTGTTTTTT	CASSPKGQFNEKLFF
TRBV7-3	NA	once	TRBJ2-1	TGTGCCAGCAGCTTAACGATTAACCCTGGTGAGCAGTTCTTC	CASSLTINPGEQFF